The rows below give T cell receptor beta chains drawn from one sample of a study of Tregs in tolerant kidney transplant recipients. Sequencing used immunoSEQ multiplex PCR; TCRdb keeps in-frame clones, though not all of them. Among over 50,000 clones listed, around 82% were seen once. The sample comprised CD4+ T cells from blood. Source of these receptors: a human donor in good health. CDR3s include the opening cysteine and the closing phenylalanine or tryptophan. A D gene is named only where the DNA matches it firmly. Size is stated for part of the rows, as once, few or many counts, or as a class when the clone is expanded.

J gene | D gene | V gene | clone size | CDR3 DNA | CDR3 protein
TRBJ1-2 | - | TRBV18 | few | TGTGCCAGCTCACCAGCCCTTCAGGGGTATGGCTACACCTTC | CASSPALQGYGYTF
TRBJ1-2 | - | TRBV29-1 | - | TGCAGCTCCCAAGGGGAAGTCGGTGGCTACACCTTC | CSSQGEVGGYTF
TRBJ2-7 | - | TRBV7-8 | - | TGTGCCAGCAGCTTAGTAGTCAAGTACCACGAGCAGTACTTC | CASSLVVKYHEQYF
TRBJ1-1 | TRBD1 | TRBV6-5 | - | TGTGCCAGCCGCAGGGGGCTAACCATATACACTGAAGCTTTCTTT | CASRRGLTIYTEAFF
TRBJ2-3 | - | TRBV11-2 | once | TGTGCCAGCAGCTTAGACGCACCTCCATGGGATACGCAGTATTTT | CASSLDAPPWDTQYF
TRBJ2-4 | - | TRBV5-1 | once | TGCGCCAGCAGTCCCGGACTGGATGTAGGGAACATTCAGTACTTC | CASSPGLDVGNIQYF
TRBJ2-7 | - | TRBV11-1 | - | TGTGCCAGCAGCTTGGGTCGGAATCCGGTTACCGAGCAGTACTTC | CASSLGRNPVTEQYF
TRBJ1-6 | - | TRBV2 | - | TGTGCCAGCAGTGCTGTTCGGGGGACAAATAATTCACCCCTCCACTTT | CASSAVRGTNNSPLHF
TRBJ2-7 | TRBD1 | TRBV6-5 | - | TGTGCCAGCAGCCGGACAGGGAACGACGAGCAGTACTTC | CASSRTGNDEQYF
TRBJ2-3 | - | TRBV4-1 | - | TGCGCCAGCAGCCAACTTTGGACTTCCACAGATACGCAGTATTTT | CASSQLWTSTDTQYF
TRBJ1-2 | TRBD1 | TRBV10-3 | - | TGTGCCATCAACCAATACCCGGGACAGGGGGCTAACTATGGCTACACCTTC | CAINQYPGQGANYGYTF
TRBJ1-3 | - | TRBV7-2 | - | TGTGCCAGCAGCTCACAGATGAGCTCTGGAAACACCATATATTTT | CASSSQMSSGNTIYF
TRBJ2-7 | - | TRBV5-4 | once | TGTGCCAGCAGCTTCCCAGGCTCCTACGAGCAGTACTTC | CASSFPGSYEQYF
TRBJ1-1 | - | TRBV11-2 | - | TGTGCCAGCAGCTTAGGGCGACGGGTTTCTGAAGCTTTCTTT | CASSLGRRVSEAFF
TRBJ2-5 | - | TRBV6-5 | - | TGTGCCAGCAGAAGGACCCAAGGAGAGACCCAGTACTTC | CASRRTQGETQYF
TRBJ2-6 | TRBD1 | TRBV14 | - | TGTGCCAGCAGCCATGGACAGGGTAGAACCGGGGCCAACGTCCTGACTTTC | CASSHGQGRTGANVLTF
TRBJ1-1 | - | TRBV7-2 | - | TGTGCCAGCAGCTGGACCCCACAGGTTTCCACTGAAGCTTTCTTT | CASSWTPQVSTEAFF
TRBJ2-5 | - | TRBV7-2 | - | TGTGCCAGCAGCTTAACCCTATTGGAGACCCAGTACTTC | CASSLTLLETQYF